This entry describes one TCR beta chain. This entry comes from a study of T cells expressing NK-cell markers. TCRdb re-called the 5' RACE reads and shows each CDR3 protein once, DNA omitted. This sample's table reports about 160,000 distinct CDR3 sequences. Germline CDR1 and CDR2: SEHNR and FQNEAQ (reference sequence). The CDR3 has 17 residues. The source is a woman aged 18 to 75 in good health. The sequencing sample was made of blood T cells: a sorted CD56 or NKG2C T cell subset, CD4+ or CD8+ T cells, or bulk PBMC T cells (not recorded which). This chain joins TRBV7-9 and TRBJ2-3; TCRdb lists TRBD2, though no DNA is available to test this call. CDR3: CASSLASGVVVGDTQYF. Filled out from reference TRBV7-9 and TRBJ2-3, the complete variable domain reads DTGVSQNPRHKITKRGQNVTFRCDPISEHNRLYWYRQTLGQGPEFLTYFQNEAQLEKSRLLSDRFSAERPKGSFSTLEIQRTEQGDSAMYLCASSLASGVVVGDTQYFGPGTRLTVL.